These 2 T cell receptor beta chains came from one sample sequenced in a study of cytomegalovirus exposure and HLA in healthy donors. The PCR used 60 Vbeta and 13 Jbeta primers. The assay was immunoSEQ multiplex PCR, and TCRdb's table has in-frame clones only and misses some. Of about 43,000 clones in the sample, 51% were seen once. The specimen sequenced was PBMCs. Every receptor here comes from a man aged 55 to 70 in good health and CMV-seronegative.

V usage is TRBV5-6 and J usage is TRBJ2-1, with D possibly being TRBD1 (5 bases). Germline CDR1 SGHDT, CDR2 YYEEEE. Trimming cost V 4 bases and J 8 bases, with 13 bases left between them. This CDR3 comprises 13 residues. The CDR3 here is CASSPDMGYEQFF. In nucleotides, the CDR3 is TGTGCCAGCAGCCCGGACATGGGGTATGAGCAGTTCTTC.

The rearrangement links TRBV28 to TRBJ1-2, with D perhaps matching TRBD1 (6 bases). The CDR3 covers 14 residues. Germline values: CDR1 MDHEN, CDR2 SYDVKM. Between the trimmed V and J ends, which lost 8 bases and 7 bases, there was a span of 20 bases. CDR3 sequence reads: CASRETGVPGGYTF. Here the CDR3 DNA reads TGTGCCAGCCGAGAGACAGGTGTCCCCGGTGGCTACACCTTC.